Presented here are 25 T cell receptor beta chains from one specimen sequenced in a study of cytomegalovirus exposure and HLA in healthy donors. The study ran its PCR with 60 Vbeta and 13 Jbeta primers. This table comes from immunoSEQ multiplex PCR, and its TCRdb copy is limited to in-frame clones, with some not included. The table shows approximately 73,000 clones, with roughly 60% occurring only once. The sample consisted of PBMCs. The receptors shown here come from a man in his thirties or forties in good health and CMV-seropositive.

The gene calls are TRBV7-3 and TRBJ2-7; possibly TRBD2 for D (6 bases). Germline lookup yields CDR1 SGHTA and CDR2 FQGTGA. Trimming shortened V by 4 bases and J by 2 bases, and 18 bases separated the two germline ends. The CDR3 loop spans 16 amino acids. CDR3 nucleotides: TGTGCCAGCAGCTCTCGCCTCGGGAGCAGGACCTACGAGCAGTACTTC. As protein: CASSSRLGSRTYEQYF.

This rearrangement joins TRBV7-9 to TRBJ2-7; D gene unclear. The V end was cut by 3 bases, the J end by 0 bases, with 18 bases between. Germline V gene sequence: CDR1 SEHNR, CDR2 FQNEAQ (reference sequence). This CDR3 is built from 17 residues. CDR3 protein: CASSFSISSRNSYEQYF. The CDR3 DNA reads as TGTGCCAGCAGCTTTTCTATATCGAGCAGGAACTCCTACGAGCAGTACTTC.

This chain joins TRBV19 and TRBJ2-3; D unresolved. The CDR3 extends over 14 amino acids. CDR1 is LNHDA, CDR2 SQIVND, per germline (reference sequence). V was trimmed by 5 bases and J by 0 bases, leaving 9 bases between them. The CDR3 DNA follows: TGTGCCAGTAGTCGAGGCGAGAGCACAGATACGCAGTATTTT. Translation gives CASSRGESTDTQYF.

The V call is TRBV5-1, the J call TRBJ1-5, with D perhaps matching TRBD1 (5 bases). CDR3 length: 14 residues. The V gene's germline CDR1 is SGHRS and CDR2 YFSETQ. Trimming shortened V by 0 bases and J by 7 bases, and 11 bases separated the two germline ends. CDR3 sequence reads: CASSLAGSGQPQHF. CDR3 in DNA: TGCGCCAGCAGCTTGGCAGGGTCAGGCCAGCCCCAGCATTTT.

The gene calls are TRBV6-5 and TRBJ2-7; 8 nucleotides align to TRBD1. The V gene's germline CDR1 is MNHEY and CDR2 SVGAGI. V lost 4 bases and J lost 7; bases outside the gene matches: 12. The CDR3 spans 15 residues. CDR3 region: CASSSSGQGAGEQYF. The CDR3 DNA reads TGTGCCAGCAGTTCGTCAGGGCAGGGGGCGGGGGAGCAGTACTTC.

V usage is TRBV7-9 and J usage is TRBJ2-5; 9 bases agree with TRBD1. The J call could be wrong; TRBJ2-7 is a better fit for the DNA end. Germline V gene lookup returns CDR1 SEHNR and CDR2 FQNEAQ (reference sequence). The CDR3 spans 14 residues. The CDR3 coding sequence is TGTGCCAGCAGCCCGACAGGGGGAACCTACGAGCAGTACTTC. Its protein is CASSPTGGTYEQYF.

CDR3 coding DNA: TGTGCCAGCAGTTTCACAGGGTACGATCAGCCCCAGCATTTT. Protein sequence: CASSFTGYDQPQHF. The chain links TRBV28 to TRBJ1-5; a weak D match, TRBD1 (6 bases). This CDR3 comprises 14 residues. Germline V gene data show CDR1 as MDHEN and CDR2 as SYDVKM. V was shortened by 3 bases and J by 5 bases, with 11 bases between the two germline ends.

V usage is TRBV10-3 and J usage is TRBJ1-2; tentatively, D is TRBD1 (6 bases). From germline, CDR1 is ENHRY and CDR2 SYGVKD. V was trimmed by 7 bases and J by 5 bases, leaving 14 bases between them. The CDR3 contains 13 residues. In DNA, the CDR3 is TGTGCCATCACCCGAGACAGGTCTTATGGCTACACCTTC. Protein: CAITRDRSYGYTF.

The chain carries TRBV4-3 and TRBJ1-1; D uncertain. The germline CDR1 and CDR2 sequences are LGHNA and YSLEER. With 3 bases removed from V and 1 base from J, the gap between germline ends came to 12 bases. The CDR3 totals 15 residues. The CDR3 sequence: CASSQRHPSNTEAFF. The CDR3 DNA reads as TGCGCCAGCAGCCAGAGGCACCCCTCGAACACTGAAGCTTTCTTT.

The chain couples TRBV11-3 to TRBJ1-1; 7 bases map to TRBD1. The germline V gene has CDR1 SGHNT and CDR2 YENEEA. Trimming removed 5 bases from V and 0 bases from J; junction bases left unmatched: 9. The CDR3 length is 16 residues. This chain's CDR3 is CASSPPGQELNTEAFF. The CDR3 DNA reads TGTGCCAGCAGCCCACCTGGACAGGAATTGAACACTGAAGCTTTCTTT.

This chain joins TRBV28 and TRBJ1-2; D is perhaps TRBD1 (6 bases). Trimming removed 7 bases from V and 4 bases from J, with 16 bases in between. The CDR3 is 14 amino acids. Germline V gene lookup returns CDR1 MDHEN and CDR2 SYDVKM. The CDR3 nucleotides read TGTGCCAGCACCGCTATATTGGGGGCCTATGGCTACACCTTC. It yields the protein CASTAILGAYGYTF.

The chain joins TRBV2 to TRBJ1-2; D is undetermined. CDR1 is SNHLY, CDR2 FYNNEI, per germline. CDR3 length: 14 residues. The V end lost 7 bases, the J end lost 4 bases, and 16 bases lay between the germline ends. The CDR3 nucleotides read TGTGCCAGCACCCCTGGGAGCGGACGCTATGGCTACACCTTC. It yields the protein CASTPGSGRYGYTF.

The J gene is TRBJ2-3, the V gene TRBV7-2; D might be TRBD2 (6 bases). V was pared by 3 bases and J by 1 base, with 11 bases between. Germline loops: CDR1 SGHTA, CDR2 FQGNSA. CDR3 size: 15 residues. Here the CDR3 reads CASSFAGWGTDTQYF. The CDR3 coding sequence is TGTGCCAGCAGCTTCGCGGGATGGGGCACAGATACGCAGTATTTT.

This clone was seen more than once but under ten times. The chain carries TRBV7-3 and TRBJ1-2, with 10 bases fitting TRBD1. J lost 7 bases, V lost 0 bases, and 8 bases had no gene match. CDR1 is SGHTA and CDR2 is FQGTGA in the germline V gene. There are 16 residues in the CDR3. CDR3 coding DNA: TGTGCCAGCAGCTTAACACCAAGGACAGGGGGGGGTGGCTACACCTTC. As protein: CASSLTPRTGGGGYTF. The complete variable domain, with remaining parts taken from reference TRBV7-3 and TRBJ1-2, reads GAGVSQTPSNKVTEKGKYVELRCDPISGHTALYWYRQSLGQGPEFLIYFQGTGAADDSGLPNDRFFAVRPEGSVSTLKIQRTERGDSAVYLCASSLTPRTGGGGYTFGSGTRLTVV.

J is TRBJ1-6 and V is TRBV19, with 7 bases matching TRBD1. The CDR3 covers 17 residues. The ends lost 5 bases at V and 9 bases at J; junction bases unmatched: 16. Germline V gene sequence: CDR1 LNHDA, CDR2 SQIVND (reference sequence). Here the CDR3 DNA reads TGTGCCAGTAGTCCAACGACAGGGCAAGGAACAACTTCACCCCTCCACTTT. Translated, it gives CASSPTTGQGTTSPLHF.

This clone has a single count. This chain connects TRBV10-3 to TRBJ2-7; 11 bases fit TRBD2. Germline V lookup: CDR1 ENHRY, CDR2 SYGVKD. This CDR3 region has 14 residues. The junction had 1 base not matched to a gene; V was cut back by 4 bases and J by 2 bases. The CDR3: CAISATSGTYEQYF. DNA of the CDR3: TGTGCCATCAGTGCGACTAGCGGGACCTACGAGCAGTACTTC.

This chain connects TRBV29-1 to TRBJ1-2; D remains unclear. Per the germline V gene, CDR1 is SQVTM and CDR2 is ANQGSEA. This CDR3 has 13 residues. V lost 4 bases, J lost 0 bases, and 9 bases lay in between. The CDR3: CSVGAGTNYGYTF. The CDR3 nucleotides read TGCAGCGTTGGGGCAGGAACTAACTATGGCTACACCTTC.

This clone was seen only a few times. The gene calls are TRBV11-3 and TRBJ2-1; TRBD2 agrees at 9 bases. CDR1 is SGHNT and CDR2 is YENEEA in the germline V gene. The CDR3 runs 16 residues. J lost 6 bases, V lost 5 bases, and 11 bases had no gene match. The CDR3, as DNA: TGTGCCAGCAGCATGGGACTAGCTAGGGCTAGCAATGAGCAGTTCTTC. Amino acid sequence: CASSMGLARASNEQFF.

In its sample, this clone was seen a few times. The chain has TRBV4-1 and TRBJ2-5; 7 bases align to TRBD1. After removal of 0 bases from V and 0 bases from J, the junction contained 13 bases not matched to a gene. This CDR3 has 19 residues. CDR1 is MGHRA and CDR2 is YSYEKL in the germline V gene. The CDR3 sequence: CASSQEGWEQGKYQETQYF. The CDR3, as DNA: TGCGCCAGCAGCCAAGAGGGGTGGGAACAGGGGAAGTACCAAGAGACCCAGTACTTC.

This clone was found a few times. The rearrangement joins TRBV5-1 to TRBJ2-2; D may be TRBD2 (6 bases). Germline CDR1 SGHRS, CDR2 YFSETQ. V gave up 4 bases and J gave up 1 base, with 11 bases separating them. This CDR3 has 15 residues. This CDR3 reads CASSPVRGNTGELFF. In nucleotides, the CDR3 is TGCGCCAGCAGCCCCGTGCGGGGGAACACCGGGGAGCTGTTTTTT. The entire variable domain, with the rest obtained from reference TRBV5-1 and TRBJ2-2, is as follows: KAGVTQTPRYLIKTRGQQVTLSCSPISGHRSVSWYQQTPGQGLQFLFEYFSETQRNKGNFPGRFSGRQFSNSRSEMNVSTLELGDSALYLCASSPVRGNTGELFFGEGSRLTVL.

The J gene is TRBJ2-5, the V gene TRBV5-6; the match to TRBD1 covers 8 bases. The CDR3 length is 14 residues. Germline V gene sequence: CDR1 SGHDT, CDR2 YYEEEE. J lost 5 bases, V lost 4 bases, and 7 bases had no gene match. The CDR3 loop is CASSQDRVWETQYF. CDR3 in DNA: TGTGCCAGCAGCCAGGACAGGGTATGGGAGACCCAGTACTTC.

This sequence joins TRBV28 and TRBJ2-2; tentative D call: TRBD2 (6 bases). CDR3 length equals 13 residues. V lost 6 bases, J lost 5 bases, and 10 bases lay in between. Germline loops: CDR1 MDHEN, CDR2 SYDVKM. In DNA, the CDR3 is TGTGCCAGCAGCCGCCGGGGGACCGGGGAGCTGTTTTTT. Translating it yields CASSRRGTGELFF.

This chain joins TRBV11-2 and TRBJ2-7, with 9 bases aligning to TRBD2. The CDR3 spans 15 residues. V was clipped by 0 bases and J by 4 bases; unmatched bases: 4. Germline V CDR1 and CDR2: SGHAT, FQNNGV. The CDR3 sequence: CASSLEASGTYEQYF. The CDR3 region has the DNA TGTGCCAGCAGCTTAGAGGCTAGCGGGACGTACGAGCAGTACTTC.

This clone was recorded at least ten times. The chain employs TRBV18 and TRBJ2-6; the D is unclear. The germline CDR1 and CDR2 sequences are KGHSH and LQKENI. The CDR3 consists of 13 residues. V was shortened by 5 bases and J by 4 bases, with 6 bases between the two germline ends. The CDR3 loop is CASSAPGANVLTF. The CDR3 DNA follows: TGTGCCAGCTCAGCGCCCGGGGCCAACGTCCTGACTTTC.

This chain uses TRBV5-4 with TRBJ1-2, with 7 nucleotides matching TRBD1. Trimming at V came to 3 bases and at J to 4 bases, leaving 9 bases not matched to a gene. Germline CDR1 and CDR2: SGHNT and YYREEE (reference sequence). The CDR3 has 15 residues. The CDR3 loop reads CASSSPGQRTYGYTF. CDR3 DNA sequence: TGTGCCAGCAGCTCTCCGGGACAGCGAACCTATGGCTACACCTTC.